This TCR beta chain was captured by sequencing in a study of T cell repertoires in cytomegalovirus infection. About this clonotype: Its antigen remains unknown.

The CDR3 consists of 12 residues. Per germline, CDR1 SNHLY and CDR2 FYNNEI. The V end lost 3 bases, the J end lost 8 bases, and 7 bases lay between the germline ends. TCRdb called the reads again in MiXCR, with one record for every CDR3 protein. There are about 480,000 distinct CDR3 sequences in the sample; 33% occur only once, and roughly a sixth lies in the top ten. The chain joins TRBV2 to TRBJ1-4; D call uncertain. The sample in question was cultured PBMCs, obtained from culture after CMV antigen stimulation. The source of this sequence is a human donor in good health (CMV status not recorded). Some clones in this sample may be carry-over from other donors' samples. The CDR3 region is CASSEGREKLFF. For the CDR3, the DNA is TGTGCCAGCAGTGAGGGAAGGGAAAAACTGTTTTTT. The full variable domain, its missing parts supplied by reference TRBV2 and TRBJ1-4, is EPEVTQTPSHQVTQMGQEVILRCVPISNHLYFYWYRQILGQKVEFLVSFYNNEISEKSEIFDDQFSVERPDGSNFTLKIRSTKLEDSAMYFCASSEGREKLFFGSGTQLSVL.